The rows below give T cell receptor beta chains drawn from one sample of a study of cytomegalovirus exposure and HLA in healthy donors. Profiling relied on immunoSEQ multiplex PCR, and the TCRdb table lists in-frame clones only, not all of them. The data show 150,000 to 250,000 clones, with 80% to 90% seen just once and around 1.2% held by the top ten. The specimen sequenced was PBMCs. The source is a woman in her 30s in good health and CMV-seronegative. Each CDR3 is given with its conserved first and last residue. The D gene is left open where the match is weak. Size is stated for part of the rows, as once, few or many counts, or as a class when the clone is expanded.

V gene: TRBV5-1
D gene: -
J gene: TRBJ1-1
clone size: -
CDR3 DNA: TGCGCCAGCAGCTTGCCCTATCGTGGGGCGCGGGAAGGCACTGAAGCTTTCTTT
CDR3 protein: CASSLPYRGAREGTEAFF

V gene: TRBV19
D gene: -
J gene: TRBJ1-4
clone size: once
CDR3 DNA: TGTGCCACCCGCACCGGGTCAAATGAAAAACTGTTTTTT
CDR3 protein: CATRTGSNEKLFF

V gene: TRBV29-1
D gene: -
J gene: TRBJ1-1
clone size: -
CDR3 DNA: TGCAGCGTCCAGGCTGGGTTGACTGAAGCTTTCTTT
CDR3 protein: CSVQAGLTEAFF

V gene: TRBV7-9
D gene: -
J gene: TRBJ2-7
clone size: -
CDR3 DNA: TGTGCCAGCAGCAACCCCCGGGTGTGGGCCTACGAGCAGTACTTC
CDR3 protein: CASSNPRVWAYEQYF

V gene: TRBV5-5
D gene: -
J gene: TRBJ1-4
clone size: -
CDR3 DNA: TGTGCCAGCAGCTTGGAATTAAACAGGAATGAAAAACTGTTTTTT
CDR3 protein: CASSLELNRNEKLFF

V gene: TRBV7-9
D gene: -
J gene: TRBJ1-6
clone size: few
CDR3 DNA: TGTGCCAGCAGCTTACAGGATAATTCACCCCTCCACTTT
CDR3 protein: CASSLQDNSPLHF

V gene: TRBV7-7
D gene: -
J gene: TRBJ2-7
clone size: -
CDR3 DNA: TGTGCCAGCAGCAGGACTGGGGAAGGCGAGCAGTACTTC
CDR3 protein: CASSRTGEGEQYF

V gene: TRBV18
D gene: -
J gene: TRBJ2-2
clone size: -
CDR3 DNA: TGTGCCAGCTCACGTCTTGACAGTATGGGAAACGGGGAGCTGTTTTTT
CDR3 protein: CASSRLDSMGNGELFF

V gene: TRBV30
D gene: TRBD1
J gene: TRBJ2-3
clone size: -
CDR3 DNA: TGTGCCTGGAGTGCCGGGACAGGAGCAGATACGCAGTATTTT
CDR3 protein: CAWSAGTGADTQYF

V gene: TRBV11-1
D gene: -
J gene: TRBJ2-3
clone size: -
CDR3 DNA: TGTGCCAGCAGCTTAGAGTGGTCCACGACTAGCACAGATACGCAGTATTTT
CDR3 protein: CASSLEWSTTSTDTQYF

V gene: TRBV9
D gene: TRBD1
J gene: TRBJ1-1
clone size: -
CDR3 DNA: TGTGCCAGCAGCACACAGGGGGACTCGGTGGGCACTGAAGCTTTCTTT
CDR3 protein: CASSTQGDSVGTEAFF

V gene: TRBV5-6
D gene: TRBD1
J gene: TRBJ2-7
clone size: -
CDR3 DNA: TGTGCCAGCAGCCGGGACAGCTACGAGCAGTACTTC
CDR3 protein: CASSRDSYEQYF

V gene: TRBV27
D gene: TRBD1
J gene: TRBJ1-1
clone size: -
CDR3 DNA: TGTGCCAGCAGTCTAATACCGGGACAGGAGTTGATGAACACTGAAGCTTTCTTT
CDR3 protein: CASSLIPGQELMNTEAFF

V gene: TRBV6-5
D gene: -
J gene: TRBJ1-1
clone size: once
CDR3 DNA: TGTGCCAGCAATCGGCAGGGTTATAGGACTGAAGCTTTCTTT
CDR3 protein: CASNRQGYRTEAFF

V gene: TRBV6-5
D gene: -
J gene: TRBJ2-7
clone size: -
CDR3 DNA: TGTGCCAGCAGTTACTCGAACTGGGGCGTCTCCTACGAGCAGTACTTC
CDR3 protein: CASSYSNWGVSYEQYF

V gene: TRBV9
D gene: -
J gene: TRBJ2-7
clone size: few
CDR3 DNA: TGTGCCAGCAGTCCAACCTACGAGCAGTACTTC
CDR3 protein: CASSPTYEQYF

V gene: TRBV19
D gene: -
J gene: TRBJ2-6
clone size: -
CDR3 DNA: TGTGCCAGTAGTGCGGGATCAGCCAACGTCCTGACTTTC
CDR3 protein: CASSAGSANVLTF

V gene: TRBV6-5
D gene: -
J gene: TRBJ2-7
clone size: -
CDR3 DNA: TGTGCCAGCAGTTACGAGAGCGGCTACGAGCAGTACTTC
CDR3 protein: CASSYESGYEQYF

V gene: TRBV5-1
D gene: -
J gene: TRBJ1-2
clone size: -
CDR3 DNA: TGCGCCAGCAGCTTGACAGGAGGGGGCTACACCTTC
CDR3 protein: CASSLTGGGYTF

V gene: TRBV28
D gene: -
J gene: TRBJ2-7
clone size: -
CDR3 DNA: TGTGCCAGCAGACACATACAGGTGTGGCGCTACGAGCAGTACTTC
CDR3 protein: CASRHIQVWRYEQYF

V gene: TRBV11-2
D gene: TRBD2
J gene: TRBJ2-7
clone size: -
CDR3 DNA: TGTGCCAGCGGGGGGGGGACTTTGGTGTCCGAGCAGTACTTC
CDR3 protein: CASGGGTLVSEQYF

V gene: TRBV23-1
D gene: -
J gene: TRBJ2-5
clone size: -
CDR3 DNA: TGCGCCAGCCCTCAAGGGGCAGGGAAGCCAGGGGAGACCCAGTACTTC
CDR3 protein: CASPQGAGKPGETQYF

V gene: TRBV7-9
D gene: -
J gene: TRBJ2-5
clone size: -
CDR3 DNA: TGTGCCAGCAGCCTGGACAGGGAGGGAGAGACCCAGTACTTC
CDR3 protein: CASSLDREGETQYF

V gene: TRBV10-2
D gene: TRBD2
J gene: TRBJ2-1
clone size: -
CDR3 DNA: TGCGCCAGCAGTGAGGGAGCGGGAGACCCGTTCTTC
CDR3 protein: CASSEGAGDPFF

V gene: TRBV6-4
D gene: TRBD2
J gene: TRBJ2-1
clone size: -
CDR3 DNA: TGTGCCAGCAGTGAATCGGCGGGAGGAAACAATGAGCAGTTCTTC
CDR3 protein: CASSESAGGNNEQFF

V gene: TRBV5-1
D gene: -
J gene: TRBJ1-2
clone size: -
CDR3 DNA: TGCGCCAGCAGCTTGGGTCGGGGGAACTATGGCTACACCTTC
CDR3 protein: CASSLGRGNYGYTF

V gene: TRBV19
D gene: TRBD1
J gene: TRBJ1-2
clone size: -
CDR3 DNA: TGTGCCAGTAGTACGACCGGGACAGGGGGCCGGGGCTACACCTTC
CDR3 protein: CASSTTGTGGRGYTF

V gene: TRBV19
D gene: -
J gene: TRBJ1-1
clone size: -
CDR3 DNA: TGTGCCAGTAGTACAGAGGGGGGGGAAACTGAAGCTTTCTTT
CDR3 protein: CASSTEGGETEAFF

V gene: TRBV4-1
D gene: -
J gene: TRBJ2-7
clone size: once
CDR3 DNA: TGCGCCAGCAGCCAGGGTGACACCGGGACTGAGCTAGTGCTCGAGCAGTACTTC
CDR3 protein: CASSQGDTGTELVLEQYF

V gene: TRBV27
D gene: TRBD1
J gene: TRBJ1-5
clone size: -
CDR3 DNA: TGTGCCAGCCGTCAGGGACAGCACAATCAGCCCCAGCATTTT
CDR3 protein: CASRQGQHNQPQHF

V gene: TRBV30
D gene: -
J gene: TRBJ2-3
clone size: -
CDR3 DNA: TGTGCCTGGAAGTACCGTCGGGGGTTAGGATACACAGATACGCAGTATTTT
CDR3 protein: CAWKYRRGLGYTDTQYF

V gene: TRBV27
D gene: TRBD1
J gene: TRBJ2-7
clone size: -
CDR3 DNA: TGTGCCAGCAGTCAGTACAGGGGGCCCTACGAGCAGTACTTC
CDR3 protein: CASSQYRGPYEQYF

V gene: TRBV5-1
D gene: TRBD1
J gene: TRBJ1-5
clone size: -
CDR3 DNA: TGCGCCAGCAGCCTAGGGGACAGCCGCAATCAGCCCCAGCATTTT
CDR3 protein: CASSLGDSRNQPQHF